Listed here are 30 T cell receptor beta chains from one sample, sequenced in a study of T cell responses to AZD1222 COVID-19 vaccine. Only in-frame clones appear in the TCRdb table, and some are missing; sequencing was by immunoSEQ multiplex PCR. Of more than 120,000 clones in the sample, about 90% were seen once. Material: peripheral blood, obtained 28 days after the second AZD1222 dose. These TCRs come from an adult who received the AZD1222 COVID-19 vaccine.

This rearrangement joins TRBV2 to TRBJ1-5; no clear D. Germline V CDR1 and CDR2: SNHLY, FYNNEI. Trimming took off 6 bases at V and 4 bases at J, with 10 bases between the two ends. The CDR3 runs to 13 residues. CDR3 protein: CASRVLINQPQHF. CDR3 in DNA: TGTGCCAGCAGGGTTCTGATTAATCAGCCCCAGCATTTT.

In this sample, this clone turned up a few times. This sequence joins TRBV5-1 and TRBJ1-4; D not certain. CDR3 length: 14 residues. Germline V gene lookup returns CDR1 SGHRS and CDR2 YFSETQ. The ends were cut back, 0 bases at V and 3 bases at J, with 6 bases in the middle. In nucleotides, the CDR3 is TGCGCCAGCAGCTTGGGGGCCCCTAATGAAAAACTGTTTTTT. It yields the protein CASSLGAPNEKLFF.

The J gene is TRBJ1-2, the V gene TRBV7-8; possibly TRBD1 for D (5 bases). The CDR3 length is 15 residues. Trimming shortened V by 1 base and J by 3 bases, and 12 bases separated the two germline ends. Germline-derived CDR1 and CDR2 are SGHVS and FQNEAQ. CDR3 in DNA: TGTGCCAGCAGCTTAGTACAGGCGGGAGACTATGGCTACACCTTC. Amino acid sequence: CASSLVQAGDYGYTF.

This clone was observed a handful of times. Other nucleotide sequences in the sample specify the same CDR3. The CDR3 bases are TGTGCCAGCAGTCGGGACACTGAAGCTTTCTTT. It is translated as CASSRDTEAFF. The gene calls are TRBV6-5 and TRBJ1-1; D unresolved. The CDR3 is made up of 11 amino acids. Trimming stripped 5 bases from V and 3 bases from J, with 4 bases between. Germline lookup yields CDR1 MNHEY and CDR2 SVGAGI.

The table lists this clone with a few counts. V gene TRBV4-2 combines with J gene TRBJ2-7; the D is unclear. Germline V gives CDR1 LGHNA, CDR2 YNFKEQ. Trimming shortened V by 0 bases and J by 2 bases, and 8 bases separated the two germline ends. The CDR3 spans 14 residues. CDR3 protein: CASSQDRPPYEQYF. CDR3 DNA sequence: TGTGCCAGCAGCCAAGATCGGCCGCCCTACGAGCAGTACTTC.

The chain carries TRBV7-2 and TRBJ2-6; D gene ambiguous. V lost 2 bases, J lost 1 base, and 6 bases lay in between. This CDR3 is built from 15 residues. Germline V gene lookup returns CDR1 SGHTA and CDR2 FQGNSA. CDR3 DNA: TGTGCCAGCAGCTTACTTCCTTCTGGGGCCAACGTCCTGACTTTC. Its protein product is CASSLLPSGANVLTF.

The chain links TRBV6-5 to TRBJ1-3, with D hard to call. Germline V gene lookup returns CDR1 MNHEY and CDR2 SVGAGI. Trimming pared 4 bases from V and 0 bases from J, leaving 13 bases between. The CDR3 is 16 residues long. This CDR3 reads CASSSGYRYSGNTIYF. CDR3 coding DNA: TGTGCCAGCAGTTCGGGGTATAGGTACTCTGGAAACACCATATATTTT.

The chain combines TRBV7-2 with TRBJ2-1, with 8 bases that match TRBD1. CDR3 size: 16 residues. With 5 bases clipped from V and 9 bases from J, the junction kept 15 bases outside the gene matches. Germline CDR1 and CDR2: SGHTA and FQGNSA. CDR3 protein: CASSPFVSGGGVEQFF. CDR3 bases: TGTGCCAGCAGCCCCTTCGTGTCAGGGGGCGGGGTTGAGCAGTTCTTC.

The genes are TRBV5-5 and TRBJ1-5; D ambiguous. The CDR3 length is 15 residues. Trimming shortened V by 3 bases and J by 3 bases, and 13 bases separated the two germline ends. CDR1 is SGHKS, CDR2 YYEKEE, per germline (reference sequence). CDR3 protein: CASSYYGLPNQPQHF. The CDR3 nucleotides are TGTGCCAGCAGCTACTACGGACTGCCCAATCAGCCCCAGCATTTT.

The V gene is TRBV9, the J gene TRBJ2-3; unclear D gene. CDR1 is SGDLS and CDR2 is YYNGEE in the germline V gene. This CDR3 contains 13 residues. V shed 2 bases and J shed 3 bases, with 7 bases lying between them. Here the CDR3 reads CASSVLATDTQYF. DNA for the CDR3: TGTGCCAGCAGCGTGTTAGCTACAGATACGCAGTATTTT.

This sequence joins TRBV24-1 and TRBJ2-5, with 10 bases identical to TRBD1. Germline lookup yields CDR1 KGHDR and CDR2 SFDVKD. V gave up 4 bases and J gave up 2 bases; unmatched junction bases: 3. CDR3 length: 15 residues. CDR3 sequence reads: CATSDRDRGQETQYF. CDR3 bases: TGTGCCACCAGTGACCGGGACAGGGGACAAGAGACCCAGTACTTC.

The chain employs TRBV15 and TRBJ1-5; D perhaps matches TRBD1 (6 bases). Germline values: CDR1 LNHNV, CDR2 YYDKDF (reference sequence). The V end lost 0 bases, the J end lost 6 bases, and 15 bases lay between the germline ends. This CDR3 region has 16 residues. CDR3 sequence reads: CATSRDLGATSQPQHF. CDR3 DNA: TGTGCCACCAGCAGAGATCTGGGGGCAACGAGTCAGCCCCAGCATTTT.

The chain is built from TRBV12-3 or TRBV12-4 and TRBJ1-5, with D unclear. This CDR3 contains 13 residues. Trimming took 6 bases from V and 1 from J, leaving 7 bases between them. For the CDR3, the DNA is TGTGCCAGCAGCCGAGACAGCAATCAGCCCCAGCATTTT. Amino acids: CASSRDSNQPQHF.

The J gene is TRBJ2-7, the V gene TRBV2; the match to TRBD1 covers 7 bases. This CDR3 has 13 amino acids. The junction had 8 bases not matched to a gene; V was cut back by 7 bases and J by 5 bases. CDR1 is SNHLY, CDR2 FYNNEI, per germline. CDR3 DNA sequence: TGTGCCAGCACACAGACAGGGTCTAACGAGCAGTACTTC. Encoded protein: CASTQTGSNEQYF.

The genes are TRBV29-1 and TRBJ1-1; possibly TRBD1 for D (5 bases). Germline assignment: CDR1 SQVTM and CDR2 ANQGSEA. This CDR3 spans 13 amino acids. Trimming pared 2 bases from V and 6 bases from J, leaving 13 bases between. The CDR3 DNA is TGCAGCGTTGAAAGCACAGGAGGCGCTGAAGCTTTCTTT. The encoded protein is CSVESTGGAEAFF.

The rearrangement uses TRBV7-2 and TRBJ1-2; TRBD1 aligns across 10 bases. The CDR3 loop spans 15 amino acids. Per the germline V gene, CDR1 is SGHTA and CDR2 is FQGNSA. With 1 base clipped from V and 12 bases from J, the junction kept 11 bases outside the gene matches. CDR3 DNA: TGTGCCAGCAGCTTAGGGGTTCGGGACAGGGGTTTCCACACCTTC. Translated: CASSLGVRDRGFHTF.

V is TRBV7-2 and J is TRBJ1-2; D not certain. Germline-derived CDR1 and CDR2 are SGHTA and FQGNSA. Trimming left V 5 bases short and J 2 bases short, with 12 bases between. The CDR3 has 14 residues. The CDR3 is CASSRTQGNYGYTF. CDR3 DNA sequence: TGTGCCAGCAGCCGGACCCAAGGAAACTATGGCTACACCTTC.

The chain carries TRBV7-3 and TRBJ2-2; no clear D. With 3 bases removed from V and 1 base from J, the gap between germline ends came to 3 bases. CDR3 length: 13 amino acids. Germline V gives CDR1 SGHTA, CDR2 FQGTGA. CDR3 residues: CASSLRNTGELFF. Written as DNA, the CDR3 is TGTGCCAGCAGCTTGCGGAACACCGGGGAGCTGTTTTTT.

This clone was counted once. This chain uses TRBV12-5 with TRBJ2-1; D not resolved. V was shortened by 4 bases and J by 9 bases, with 7 bases between the two germline ends. The germline V gene encodes CDR1 LGHNT and CDR2 FRNRAP. The CDR3 loop spans 11 amino acids. The CDR3 is CASGSLGEQFF. For the CDR3, the DNA is TGTGCTAGTGGTTCGCTTGGTGAGCAGTTCTTC. Drawing the rest from reference TRBV12-5 and TRBJ2-1, the complete variable domain is DARVTQTPRHKVTEMGQEVTMRCQPILGHNTVFWYRQTMMQGLELLAYFRNRAPLDDSGMPKDRFSAEMPDATLATLKIQPSEPRDSAVYFCASGSLGEQFFGPGTRLTVL.

V and J are TRBV21-1 and TRBJ1-2; TRBD1 reflects the table's D call only, with no check against the DNA. TRBV21-1 is a pseudogene. There are 14 residues in the CDR3. CDR3 sequence: CASTTGTGNYGYTF. The CDR3 DNA reads as TGTGCCAGCACCACCGGGACAGGGAACTATGGCTACACCTTC.

The genes are TRBV5-1 and TRBJ2-5; 8 bases line up with TRBD2. Looked up from germline, CDR1 is SGHRS and CDR2 is YFSETQ. This CDR3 spans 14 amino acids. After removal of 5 bases from V and 2 bases from J, the junction contained 5 bases not matched to a gene. The CDR3 DNA reads TGCGCCAGCAGGCCAGCGGGAGAACAAGAGACCCAGTACTTC. This codes for CASRPAGEQETQYF.

V and J are TRBV6-5 and TRBJ1-2; a possible D gene is TRBD1 (5 bases). Germline assignment: CDR1 MNHEY and CDR2 SVGAGI. V was pared by 7 bases and J by 2 bases, with 11 bases between. This CDR3 contains 13 residues. The DNA for the CDR3 is TGTGCCAGCACGGTCGGGGCGAACTATGGCTACACCTTC. It codes for CASTVGANYGYTF.

The chain couples TRBV6-5 to TRBJ1-5; TRBD1 is a possible D gene (6 bases). Trimming shortened V by 8 bases and J by 5 bases, and 19 bases separated the two germline ends. The CDR3 totals 15 residues. Germline V lookup: CDR1 MNHEY, CDR2 SVGAGI. CDR3 DNA: TGTGCCAGCTCCCCCAGGGGCAGGGTTGATCAGCCCCAGCATTTT. Protein product: CASSPRGRVDQPQHF.

The chain couples TRBV9 to TRBJ2-5; the match to TRBD1 covers 7 bases. Germline V gene data show CDR1 as SGDLS and CDR2 as YYNGEE. The CDR3 extends over 12 amino acids. V was pared by 6 bases and J by 5 bases, with 4 bases of the junction left unmatched. Here the CDR3 DNA reads TGTGCCAGCAACAGGGGCCAGGAGACCCAGTACTTC. Amino acids: CASNRGQETQYF.

In its sample, this clone was seen once. The chain employs TRBV24-1 and TRBJ1-1, with 8 bases matching TRBD1. This CDR3 is built from 13 residues. From germline, CDR1 is KGHDR and CDR2 SFDVKD. V shed 5 bases, J shed 6 bases, and the junction held 4 bases outside the gene matches. CDR3 sequence (DNA): TGTGCCACCAGTGGCGGACAGGGCTCTGAAGCTTTCTTT. Translating it yields CATSGGQGSEAFF.

The chain has TRBV7-3 and TRBJ1-2; D may be TRBD1 (6 bases). V dropped 5 bases and J dropped 6 bases, with 13 bases sitting between them. The germline V gene encodes CDR1 SGHTA and CDR2 FQGTGA. The CDR3 length is 13 residues. For the CDR3, the DNA is TGTGCCAGCAGCCACGGGGACACCGATGGCTACACCTTC. Translated, it gives CASSHGDTDGYTF.

The J gene is TRBJ2-7, the V gene TRBV6-6; tentatively, D is TRBD2 (5 bases). The CDR3 runs to 14 residues. Trimming removed 2 bases at V and 1 base at J, with 9 bases between. The germline V gene has CDR1 MNHNY and CDR2 SVGAGI (reference sequence). CDR3 region: CASSYVTGSYEQYV. For the CDR3, the DNA is TGTGCCAGCAGTTACGTGACGGGATCCTACGAGCAGTACGTC.

This chain connects TRBV28 to TRBJ2-7; 12 bases are shared with TRBD2. Germline-derived CDR1 and CDR2 are MDHEN and SYDVKM. The CDR3 contains 15 residues. Trimming cost V 6 bases and J 6 bases; bases outside gene matches: 9. The chain's CDR3 is CASSPASGRATEQYF. CDR3 coding DNA: TGTGCCAGCAGCCCCGCTAGCGGGAGGGCCACCGAGCAGTACTTC.

This clone was observed a single time. The V call is TRBV11-3, the J call TRBJ1-1; D might be TRBD1 (5 bases). The CDR3 is 14 residues long. The germline V gene encodes CDR1 SGHNT and CDR2 YENEEA. The germline V and J ends were trimmed by 5 bases and 3 bases, with 13 bases remaining between them. The CDR3, as DNA: TGTGCCAGCAGCCCTTCCCCCAGGGACACTGAAGCTTTCTTT. Its protein is CASSPSPRDTEAFF.

V gene TRBV6-6 combines with J gene TRBJ1-2; TRBD1 matches at 7 bases. The CDR3 sequence is 14 residues long. Germline values: CDR1 MNHNY, CDR2 SVGAGI (reference sequence). V shed 6 bases and J 8 bases; nucleotides not matched to a gene: 12. CDR3: CASSFPRQGGGYTF. CDR3 nucleotide sequence: TGTGCCAGCAGCTTTCCCCGACAGGGTGGGGGCTACACCTTC.